The rows below give T cell receptor beta chains drawn from one sample of a study of CD8 T cells in ankylosing spondylitis. TCRdb re-derived calls from the 5' RACE reads in MiXCR, one entry per CDR3 protein. The sample lists 150,000 to 200,000 distinct CDR3 sequences, 15% to 20% seen once, with roughly 4% in the top ten. The sequencing input was blood, either unsorted or a sorted T cell fraction (not recorded which). These receptors originate from a male donor aged 10-29 years with ankylosing spondylitis or in good health (not recorded which). CDR3s include the opening cysteine and the closing phenylalanine or tryptophan. The D gene is left open where the match is weak. The size of a clone is reported for some rows only, either as once, few or many, or as a class for expanded clones.

many	TRBV13	TRBJ2-3	TRBD2	CASSFGLADTQYF	TGTGCCAGCAGCTTCGGACTAGCAGATACGCAGTATTTT
many	TRBV6-5	TRBJ1-1	-	CASSQQGYTEAFF	TGTGCCAGCAGTCAACAGGGCTACACTGAAGCTTTCTTT
once	TRBV20-1	TRBJ2-1	-	CSARDPNEQFF	TGCAGTGCTAGAGATCCCAATGAGCAGTTCTTC
many	TRBV5-1	TRBJ2-2	TRBD2	CASSLGWREMAGELFF	TGCGCCAGCAGCTTGGGCTGGCGGGAGATGGCCGGGGAGCTGTTTTTT
many	TRBV20-1	TRBJ1-2	-	CSARAPVDLMPGYTF	TGCAGTGCTAGAGCCCCCGTGGATCTCATGCCTGGCTACACCTTC
many	TRBV2	TRBJ1-5	TRBD1	CASSVGTASNQPQHF	TGTGCCAGCAGCGTAGGGACAGCAAGCAATCAGCCCCAGCATTTT
many	TRBV29-1	TRBJ2-1	-	CSVESSSNNNEQFF	TGCAGCGTTGAATCTAGCAGTAACAACAATGAGCAGTTCTTC
few	TRBV27	TRBJ2-7	-	CASSPAGLRGEQYF	TGTGCCAGCAGTCCGGCCGGGCTTAGGGGGGAGCAGTACTTC
-	TRBV20-1	TRBJ1-5	TRBD1	CSARLTGTGGNQPQHF	TGCAGTGCTAGACTGACCGGGACAGGGGGCAATCAGCCCCAGCATTTT
many	TRBV29-1	TRBJ2-2	TRBD1	CSVETGLYPGELFF	TGCAGCGTCGAGACAGGGTTGTATCCCGGGGAGCTGTTTTTT
many	TRBV11-2	TRBJ2-7	TRBD2	CASSLVAGGRYEQYF	TGTGCCAGCAGCTTAGTGGCGGGAGGGAGATACGAGCAGTACTTC
-	TRBV6-2/TRBV6-3	TRBJ2-7	TRBD1	CASRQHGTGMYEQYF	TGTGCCAGCAGGCAACACGGGACAGGGATGTACGAGCAGTACTTC
many	TRBV7-8	TRBJ2-3	-	CASSLEDGHTDTQYF	TGTGCCAGCAGCTTAGAGGACGGCCACACAGATACGCAGTATTTT
many	TRBV10-3	TRBJ2-7	TRBD1	CAISDKGQGTYEQYF	TGTGCCATCAGTGATAAGGGACAGGGAACCTACGAGCAGTACTTC
many	TRBV29-1	TRBJ2-1	-	CSVGAAVPYNEQFF	TGCAGCGTTGGAGCGGCGGTTCCATACAATGAGCAGTTCTTC
many	TRBV1	TRBJ2-1	-	CTSTLRGSYNEQFF	TGCACCAGCACGCTCAGGGGCTCCTACAATGAGCAGTTCTTC
many	TRBV14	TRBJ1-3	-	CASSRDSTGLSGNTIYF	TGTGCCAGCAGCCGAGACTCGACAGGACTTTCTGGAAACACCATATATTTT
many	TRBV20-1	TRBJ1-2	-	CSAREMFQLDPRGYTF	TGCAGTGCTAGAGAGATGTTTCAGTTGGATCCCCGAGGCTACACCTTC
many	TRBV29-1	TRBJ2-5	TRBD1	CSVSGLWQGAGETQYF	TGCAGCGTTTCTGGGCTTTGGCAGGGGGCAGGAGAGACCCAGTACTTC
-	TRBV29-1	TRBJ2-7	-	CSPLTYEQYF	TGCAGCCCCCTGACCTACGAGCAGTACTTC
many	TRBV12-3/TRBV12-4	TRBJ1-4	TRBD1	CASTRTGGNEKLFF	TGTGCCAGCACCCGGACAGGGGGAAATGAAAAACTGTTTTTT
many	TRBV7-2	TRBJ1-4	TRBD1	CASSRDSWNEKLFF	TGTGCCAGCAGCCGGGACAGTTGGAATGAAAAACTGTTTTTT